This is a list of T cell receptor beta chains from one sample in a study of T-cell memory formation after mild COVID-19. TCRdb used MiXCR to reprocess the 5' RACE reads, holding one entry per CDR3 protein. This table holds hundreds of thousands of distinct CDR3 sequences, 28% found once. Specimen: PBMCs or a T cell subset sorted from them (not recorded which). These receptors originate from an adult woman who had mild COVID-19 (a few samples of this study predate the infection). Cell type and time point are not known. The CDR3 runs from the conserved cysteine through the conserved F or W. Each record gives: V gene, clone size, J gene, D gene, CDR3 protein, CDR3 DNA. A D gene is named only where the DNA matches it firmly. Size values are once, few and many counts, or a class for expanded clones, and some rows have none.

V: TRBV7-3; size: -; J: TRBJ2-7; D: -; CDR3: CASSSRRGSYEQYF; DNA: TGTGCCAGCAGCTCTAGGAGGGGATCCTACGAGCAGTACTTC
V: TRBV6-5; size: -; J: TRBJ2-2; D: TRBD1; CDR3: CASTYGTGVHTGELFF; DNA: TGTGCCAGCACCTATGGAACAGGGGTCCACACCGGGGAGCTGTTTTTT
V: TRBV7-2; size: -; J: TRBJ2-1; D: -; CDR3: CASSLAPQMTYNEQFF; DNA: TGTGCCAGCAGCTTAGCTCCGCAGATGACCTACAATGAGCAGTTCTTC
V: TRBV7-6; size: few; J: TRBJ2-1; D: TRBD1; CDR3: CASSRRRDSYNEQFF; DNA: TGTGCCAGCAGCAGGAGAAGGGACAGCTACAATGAGCAGTTCTTC
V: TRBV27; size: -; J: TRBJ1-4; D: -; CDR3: CASNTELEKLFF; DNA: TGTGCCAGCAATACAGAACTTGAAAAACTGTTTTTT
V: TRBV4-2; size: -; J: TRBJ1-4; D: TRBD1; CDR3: CASSQGGQGPREKLFF; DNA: TGTGCCAGCAGCCAAGGGGGACAGGGGCCCCGGGAAAAACTGTTTTTT
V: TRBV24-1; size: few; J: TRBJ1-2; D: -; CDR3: CATSDGWGTSGAAGHYTF; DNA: TGTGCCACCAGTGATGGCTGGGGGACCTCCGGGGCAGCGGGACACTACACCTTC
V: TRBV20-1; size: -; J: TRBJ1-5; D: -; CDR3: CSARDPRGGNQPQHF; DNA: TGCAGTGCTAGAGATCCCCGTGGGGGCAATCAGCCCCAGCATTTT
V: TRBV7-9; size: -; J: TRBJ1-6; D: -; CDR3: CASSASPGSGVFGSPLHF; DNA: TGTGCCAGCAGCGCATCCCCAGGTTCGGGGGTCTTTGGATCACCCCTCCACTTT
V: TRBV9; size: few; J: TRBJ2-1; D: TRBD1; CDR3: CASSVEGQGASGNEQFF; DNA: TGTGCCAGCAGCGTAGAGGGACAGGGGGCTAGCGGCAATGAGCAGTTCTTC
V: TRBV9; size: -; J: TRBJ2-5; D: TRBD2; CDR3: CASTLSGRDQETQYF; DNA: TGTGCCAGCACCCTTAGCGGGCGGGACCAAGAGACCCAGTACTTC
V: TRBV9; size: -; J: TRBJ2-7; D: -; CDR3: CASSAKRTVPDEQYF; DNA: TGTGCCAGCAGCGCAAAGAGGACAGTTCCGGACGAGCAGTACTTC
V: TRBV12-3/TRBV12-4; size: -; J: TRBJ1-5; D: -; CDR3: CASSLRGPLDVWGQPQHF; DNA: TGTGCCAGCAGTTTACGGGGCCCGTTGGACGTCTGGGGTCAGCCCCAGCATTTT
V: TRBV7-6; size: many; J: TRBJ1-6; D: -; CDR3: CATQLLDGNSPLHF; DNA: TGTGCCACCCAGCTACTCGACGGGAATTCACCCCTCCACTTT
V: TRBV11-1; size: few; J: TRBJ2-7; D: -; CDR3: CASSLASGSTSYEQYF; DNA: TGTGCCAGCAGCTTAGCGAGCGGCAGCACCTCCTACGAGCAGTACTTC
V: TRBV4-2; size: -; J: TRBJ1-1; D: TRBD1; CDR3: CASSPMTGEYTEAFF; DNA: TGTGCCAGCAGCCCGATGACAGGGGAGTACACTGAAGCTTTCTTT
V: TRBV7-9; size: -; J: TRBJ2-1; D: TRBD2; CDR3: CASSRGTSGGATAEQFF; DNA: TGTGCCAGCAGCCGCGGGACTAGCGGGGGGGCCACGGCTGAGCAGTTCTTC
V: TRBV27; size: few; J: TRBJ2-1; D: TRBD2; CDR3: CASSLRRGGIDEQFF; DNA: TGTGCCAGCAGTTTACGGCGGGGGGGCATCGATGAGCAGTTCTTC
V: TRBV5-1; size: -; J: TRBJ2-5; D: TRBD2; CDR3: CASGLAGGRETQYF; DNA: TGCGCCAGCGGACTAGCGGGAGGGCGGGAGACCCAGTACTTC
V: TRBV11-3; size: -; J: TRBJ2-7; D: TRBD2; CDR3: CASSPTSAGLYEQYF; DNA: TGTGCCAGCAGCCCCACTTCTGCGGGACTATACGAGCAGTACTTC
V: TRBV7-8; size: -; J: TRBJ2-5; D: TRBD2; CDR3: CASTQAGVGTQYF; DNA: TGTGCCAGCACCCAAGCGGGAGTTGGGACCCAGTACTTC
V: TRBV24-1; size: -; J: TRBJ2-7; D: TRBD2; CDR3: CATSGRGVGSYEQYF; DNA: TGTGCCACCAGCGGGAGGGGTGTAGGGAGCTACGAGCAGTACTTC
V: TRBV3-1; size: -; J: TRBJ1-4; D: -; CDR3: CASSHKTAGWEEKLFF; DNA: TGTGCCAGCAGCCATAAGACTGCCGGGTGGGAGGAAAAACTGTTTTTT
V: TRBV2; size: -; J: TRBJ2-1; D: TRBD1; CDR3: CASSAWTGGASNEQFF; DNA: TGTGCCAGCAGTGCGTGGACAGGGGGCGCTTCCAATGAGCAGTTCTTC
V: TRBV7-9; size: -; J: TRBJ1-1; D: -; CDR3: CASSLVAGMNTEAFF; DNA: TGTGCCAGCAGCTTAGTGGCTGGGATGAACACTGAAGCTTTCTTT
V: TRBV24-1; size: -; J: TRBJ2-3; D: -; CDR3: CATSITYADTDTQYF; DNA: TGTGCCACCAGTATTACATACGCGGACACAGATACGCAGTATTTT
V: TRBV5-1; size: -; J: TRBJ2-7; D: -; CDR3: CASSLGRGLSSYEQYF; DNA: TGCGCCAGCAGCTTGGGCCGGGGACTGAGCTCCTACGAGCAGTACTTC
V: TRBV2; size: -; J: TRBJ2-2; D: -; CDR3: CASSEVSGELFF; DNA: TGTGCCAGCAGTGAAGTCAGCGGGGAGCTGTTTTTT
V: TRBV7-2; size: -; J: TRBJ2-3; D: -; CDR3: CASSLEGSLGQYF; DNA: TGTGCCAGCAGCTTAGAAGGGTCCCTCGGGCAGTATTTT
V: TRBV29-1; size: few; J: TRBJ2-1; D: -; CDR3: CSVESYNEQFF; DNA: TGCAGCGTTGAATCTTACAATGAGCAGTTCTTC